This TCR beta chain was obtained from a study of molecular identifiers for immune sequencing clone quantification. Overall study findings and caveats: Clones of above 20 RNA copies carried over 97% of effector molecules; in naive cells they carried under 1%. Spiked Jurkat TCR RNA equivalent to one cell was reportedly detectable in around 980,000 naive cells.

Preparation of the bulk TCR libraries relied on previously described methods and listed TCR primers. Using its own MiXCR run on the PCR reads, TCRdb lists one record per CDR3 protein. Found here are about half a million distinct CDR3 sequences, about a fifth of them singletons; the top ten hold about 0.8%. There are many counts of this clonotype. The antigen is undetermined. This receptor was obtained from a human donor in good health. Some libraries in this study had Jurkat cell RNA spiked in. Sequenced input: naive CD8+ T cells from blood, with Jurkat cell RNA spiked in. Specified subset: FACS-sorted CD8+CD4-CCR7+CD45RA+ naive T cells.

The DNA of the CDR3 is TGTGCCAGCAGTTTAGGAGGTCCCGGGACATGGGGTCGCACAGATACGCAGTATTTT. As protein: CASSLGGPGTWGRTDTQYF. The chain employs TRBV12-3 or TRBV12-4 and TRBJ2-3; D may be TRBD1 (6 bases). The CDR3 runs to 19 residues. V lost 1 base and J lost 1, with 21 bases in between.